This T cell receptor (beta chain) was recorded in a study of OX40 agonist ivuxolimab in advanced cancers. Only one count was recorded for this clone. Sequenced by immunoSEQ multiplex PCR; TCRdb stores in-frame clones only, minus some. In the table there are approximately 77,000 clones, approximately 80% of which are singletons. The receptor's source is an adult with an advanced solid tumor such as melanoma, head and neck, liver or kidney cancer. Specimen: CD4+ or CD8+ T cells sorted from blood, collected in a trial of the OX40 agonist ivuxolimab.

The CDR3 region has the DNA TGTGCCAGCAGTTACTCCCAGACAGACATCTATGGCTACACCTTC. This sequence encodes CASSYSQTDIYGYTF. The rearrangement links TRBV6-5 to TRBJ1-2, with D tentatively TRBD1 (5 bases). This CDR3 is built from 15 residues. The V gene lost 0 bases and the J gene lost 4 bases, with 12 bases spanning the gap. Germline CDR1 reads MNHEY; CDR2 reads SVGAGI.